This TCR beta chain was recorded in a study of T-cell reconstitution after alpha-beta-depleted transplantation in children. This clonotype appeared many times. Germline CDR1 and CDR2: MNHNS and SASEGT. V lost 5 bases, J lost 0 bases, and 10 bases lay in between. This CDR3 contains 14 residues. The library targeted TCRbeta and was prepared with unique molecular identifiers. Each CDR3 protein gets one entry after TCRdb re-called the PCR reads with MiXCR. This sample yields under 750,000 distinct CDR3 sequences, of which more than 20% are seen a single time; 13% to 15% belongs to the top ten. The sequences come from PBMCs, mostly from graft donor cells, collected 360 days after TCRalphabeta/CD19-depleted stem cell transplant. V and J are TRBV6-1 and TRBJ2-5, with a possible D match to TRBD1 (6 bases). The TCR originated in a boy younger than two who had a stem cell transplant for acute myeloid leukemia, so the T cells may come from the graft donor. CDR3 sequence reads: CASSRQAYQETQYF. CDR3 nucleotide sequence: TGTGCCAGCAGTAGACAGGCCTACCAAGAGACCCAGTACTTC.